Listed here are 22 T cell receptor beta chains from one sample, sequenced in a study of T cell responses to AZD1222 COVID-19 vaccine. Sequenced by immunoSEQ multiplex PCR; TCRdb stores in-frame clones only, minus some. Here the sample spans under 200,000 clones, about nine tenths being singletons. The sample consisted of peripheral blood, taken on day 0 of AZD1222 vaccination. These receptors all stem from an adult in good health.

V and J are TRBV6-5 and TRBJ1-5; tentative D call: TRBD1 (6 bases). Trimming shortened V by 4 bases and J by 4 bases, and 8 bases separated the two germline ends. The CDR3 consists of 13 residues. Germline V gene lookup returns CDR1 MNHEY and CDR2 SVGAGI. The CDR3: CASSWDTNQPQHF. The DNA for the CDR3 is TGTGCCAGCAGTTGGGACACAAATCAGCCCCAGCATTTT.

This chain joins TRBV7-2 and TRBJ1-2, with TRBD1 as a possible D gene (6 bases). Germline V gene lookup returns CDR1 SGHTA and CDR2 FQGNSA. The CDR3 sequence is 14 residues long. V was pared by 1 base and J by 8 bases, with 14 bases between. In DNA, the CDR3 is TGTGCCAGCAGCTTAGTCGGGGGGCTCGGAGGCTACACCTTC. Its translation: CASSLVGGLGGYTF.

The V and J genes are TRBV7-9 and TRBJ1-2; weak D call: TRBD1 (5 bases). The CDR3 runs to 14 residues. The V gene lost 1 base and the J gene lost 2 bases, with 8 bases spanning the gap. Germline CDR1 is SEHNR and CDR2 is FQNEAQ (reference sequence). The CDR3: CASSLGTTNYGYTF. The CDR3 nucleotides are TGTGCCAGCAGCTTAGGGACAACGAACTATGGCTACACCTTC.

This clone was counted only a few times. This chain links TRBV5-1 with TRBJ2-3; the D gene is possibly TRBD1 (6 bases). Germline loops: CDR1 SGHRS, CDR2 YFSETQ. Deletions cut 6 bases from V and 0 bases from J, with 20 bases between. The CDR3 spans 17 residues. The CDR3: CASTQGIGTTSTDTQYF. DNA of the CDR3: TGCGCCAGCACCCAAGGAATAGGGACAACTAGCACAGATACGCAGTATTTT. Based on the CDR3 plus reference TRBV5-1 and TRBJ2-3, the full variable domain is KAGVTQTPRYLIKTRGQQVTLSCSPISGHRSVSWYQQTPGQGLQFLFEYFSETQRNKGNFPGRFSGRQFSNSRSEMNVSTLELGDSALYLCASTQGIGTTSTDTQYFGPGTRLTVL.

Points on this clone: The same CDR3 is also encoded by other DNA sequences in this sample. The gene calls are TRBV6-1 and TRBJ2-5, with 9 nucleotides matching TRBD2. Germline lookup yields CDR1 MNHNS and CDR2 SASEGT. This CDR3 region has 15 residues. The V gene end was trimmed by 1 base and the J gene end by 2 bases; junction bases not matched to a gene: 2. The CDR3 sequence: CASSEGAGGQETQYF. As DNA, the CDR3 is TGTGCCAGCAGTGAAGGGGCGGGGGGGCAAGAGACCCAGTACTTC.

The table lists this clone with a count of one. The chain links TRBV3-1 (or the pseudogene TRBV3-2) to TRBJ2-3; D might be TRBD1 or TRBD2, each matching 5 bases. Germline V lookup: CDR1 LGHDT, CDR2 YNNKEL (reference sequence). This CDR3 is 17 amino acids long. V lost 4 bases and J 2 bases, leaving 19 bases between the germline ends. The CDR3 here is CASSPGYGAGPTDTQYF. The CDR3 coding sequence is TGTGCCAGCAGCCCAGGGTATGGTGCGGGCCCCACAGATACGCAGTATTTT.

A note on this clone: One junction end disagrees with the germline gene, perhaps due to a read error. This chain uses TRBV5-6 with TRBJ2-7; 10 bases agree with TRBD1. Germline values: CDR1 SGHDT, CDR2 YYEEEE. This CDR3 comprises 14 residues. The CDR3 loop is CASSSVPGQGIGDF. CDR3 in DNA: TGTGCCAGCAGCTCTGTCCCGGGACAGGGGATAGGGGACTTC. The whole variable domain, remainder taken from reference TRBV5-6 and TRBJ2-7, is DAGVTQSPTHLIKTRGQQVTLRCSPKSGHDTVSWYQQALGQGPQFIFQYYEEEERQRGNFPDRFSGHQFPNYSSELNVNALLLGDSALYLCASSSVPGQGIGDFGPGTRLTVT.

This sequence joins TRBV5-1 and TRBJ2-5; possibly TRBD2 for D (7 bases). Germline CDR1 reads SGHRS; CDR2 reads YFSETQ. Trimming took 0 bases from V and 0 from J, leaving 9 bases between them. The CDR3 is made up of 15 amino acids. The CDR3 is CASSLAGGNQETQYF. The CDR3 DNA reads TGCGCCAGCAGCTTGGCGGGGGGCAACCAAGAGACCCAGTACTTC.

The CDR3 is CASCLKDRETLYHTDTQYF. CDR3 bases: TGTGCCAGCTGCCTCAAGGACAGGGAGACCCTATACCACACAGATACGCAGTATTTT. This chain uses TRBV21-1 with TRBJ2-3; the D call TRBD1 from the table was never checked on the DNA. TRBV21-1 is reported as a pseudogene. CDR3 length: 19 amino acids.

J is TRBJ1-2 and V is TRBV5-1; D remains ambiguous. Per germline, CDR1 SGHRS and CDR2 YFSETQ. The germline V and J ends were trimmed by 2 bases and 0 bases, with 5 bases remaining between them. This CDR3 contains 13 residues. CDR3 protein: CASSFTANYGYTF. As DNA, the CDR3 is TGCGCCAGCAGCTTCACAGCTAACTATGGCTACACCTTC.

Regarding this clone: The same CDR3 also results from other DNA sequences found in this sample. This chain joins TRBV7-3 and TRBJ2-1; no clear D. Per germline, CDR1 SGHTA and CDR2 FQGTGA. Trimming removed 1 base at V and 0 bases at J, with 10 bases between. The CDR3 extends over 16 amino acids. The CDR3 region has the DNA TGTGCCAGCAGCTTAAGCGGCGGTAGCTCCTACAATGAGCAGTTCTTC. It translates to CASSLSGGSSYNEQFF.

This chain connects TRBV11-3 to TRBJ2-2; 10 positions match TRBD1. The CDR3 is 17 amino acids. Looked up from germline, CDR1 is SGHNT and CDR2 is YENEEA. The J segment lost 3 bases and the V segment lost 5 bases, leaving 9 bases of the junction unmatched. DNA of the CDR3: TGTGCCAGCAGCCCACCCCGACAGGGGGCGGACACCGGGGAGCTGTTTTTT. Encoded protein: CASSPPRQGADTGELFF. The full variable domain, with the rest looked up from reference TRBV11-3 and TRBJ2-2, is EAGVVQSPRYKIIEKKQPVAFWCNPISGHNTLYWYLQNLGQGPELLIRYENEEAVDDSQLPKDRFSAERLKGVDSTLKIQPAELGDSAVYLCASSPPRQGADTGELFFGEGSRLTVL.

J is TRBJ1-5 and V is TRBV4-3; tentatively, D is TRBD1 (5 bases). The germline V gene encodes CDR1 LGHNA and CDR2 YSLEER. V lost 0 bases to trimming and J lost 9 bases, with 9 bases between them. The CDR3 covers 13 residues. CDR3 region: CASSQEGVPPQHF. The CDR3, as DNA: TGCGCCAGCAGCCAAGAAGGGGTTCCGCCCCAGCATTTT.

This CDR3 reads CASSIRGQAYYLTDTQYF. CDR3 nucleotide sequence: TGTGCCAGTAGTATTAGGGGACAGGCATACTACCTCACAGATACGCAGTATTTT. The chain has TRBV19 and TRBJ2-3, with 8 bases identical to TRBD1. The germline V gene encodes CDR1 LNHDA and CDR2 SQIVND (reference sequence). The CDR3 runs 18 residues. After removal of 3 bases from V and 2 bases from J, the junction contained 13 bases not matched to a gene. Supplemented by reference TRBV19 and TRBJ2-3, the full variable domain reads DGGITQSPKYLFRKEGQNVTLSCEQNLNHDAMYWYRQDPGQGLRLIYYSQIVNDFQKGDIAEGYSVSREKKESFPLTVTSAQKNPTAFYLCASSIRGQAYYLTDTQYFGPGTRLTVL.

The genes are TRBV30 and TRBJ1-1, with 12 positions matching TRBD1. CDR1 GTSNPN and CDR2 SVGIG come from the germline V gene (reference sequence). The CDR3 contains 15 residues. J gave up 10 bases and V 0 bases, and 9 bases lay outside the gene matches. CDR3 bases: TGTGCCTGGAGTGTACCCGGGACAGGGGGCTTGGGAGCTTTCTTT. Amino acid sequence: CAWSVPGTGGLGAFF. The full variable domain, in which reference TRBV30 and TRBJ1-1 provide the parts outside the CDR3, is SQTIHQWPATLVQPVGSPLSLECTVEGTSNPNLYWYRQAAGRGLQLLFYSVGIGQISSEVPQNLSASRPQDRQFILSSKKLLLSDSGFYLCAWSVPGTGGLGAFFGQGTRLTVV.

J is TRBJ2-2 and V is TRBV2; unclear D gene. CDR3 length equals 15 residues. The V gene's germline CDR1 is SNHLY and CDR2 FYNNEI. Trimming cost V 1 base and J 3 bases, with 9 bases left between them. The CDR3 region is CASSEDRGYTGELFF. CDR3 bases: TGTGCCAGCAGTGAAGACAGAGGATACACCGGGGAGCTGTTTTTT. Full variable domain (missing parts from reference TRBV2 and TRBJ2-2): EPEVTQTPSHQVTQMGQEVILRCVPISNHLYFYWYRQILGQKVEFLVSFYNNEISEKSEIFDDQFSVERPDGSNFTLKIRSTKLEDSAMYFCASSEDRGYTGELFFGEGSRLTVL.

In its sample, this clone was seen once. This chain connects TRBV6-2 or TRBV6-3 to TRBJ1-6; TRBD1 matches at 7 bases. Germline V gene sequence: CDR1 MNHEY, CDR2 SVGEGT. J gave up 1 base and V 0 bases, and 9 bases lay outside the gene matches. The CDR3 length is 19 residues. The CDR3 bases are TGTGCCAGCAGTTACTCGGACAGGAACCTGGAATCCTATAATTCACCCCTCCACTTT. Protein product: CASSYSDRNLESYNSPLHF.

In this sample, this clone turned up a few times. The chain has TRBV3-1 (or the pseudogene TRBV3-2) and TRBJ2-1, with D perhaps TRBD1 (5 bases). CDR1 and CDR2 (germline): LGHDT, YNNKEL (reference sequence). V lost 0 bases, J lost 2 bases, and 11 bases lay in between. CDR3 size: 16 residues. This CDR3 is CASSQDPWTPYNEQFF. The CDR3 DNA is TGTGCCAGCAGCCAAGATCCCTGGACACCCTACAATGAGCAGTTCTTC.

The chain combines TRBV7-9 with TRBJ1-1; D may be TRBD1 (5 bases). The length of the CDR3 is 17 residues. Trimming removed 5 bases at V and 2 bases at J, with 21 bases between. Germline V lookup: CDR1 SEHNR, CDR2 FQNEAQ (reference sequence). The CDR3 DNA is TGTGCCAGCAGCGTGTCAGGGACGTGGCTGGGAAACACTGAAGCTTTCTTT. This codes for CASSVSGTWLGNTEAFF.

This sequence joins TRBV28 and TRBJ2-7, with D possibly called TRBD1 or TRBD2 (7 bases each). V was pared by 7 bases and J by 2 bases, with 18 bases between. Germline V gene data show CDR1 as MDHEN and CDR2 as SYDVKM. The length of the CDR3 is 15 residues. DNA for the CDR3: TGTGCCAGCAATCTCCAGGGGGGGGCCACCTACGAGCAGTACTTC. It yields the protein CASNLQGGATYEQYF.

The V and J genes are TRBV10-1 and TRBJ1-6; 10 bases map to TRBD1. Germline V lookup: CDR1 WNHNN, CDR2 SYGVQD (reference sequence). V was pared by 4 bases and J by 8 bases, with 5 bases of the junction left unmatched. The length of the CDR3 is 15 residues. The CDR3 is CASSVRGTGDSPLHF. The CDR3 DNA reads TGCGCCAGCAGTGTACGAGGGACAGGGGATTCACCCCTCCACTTT.

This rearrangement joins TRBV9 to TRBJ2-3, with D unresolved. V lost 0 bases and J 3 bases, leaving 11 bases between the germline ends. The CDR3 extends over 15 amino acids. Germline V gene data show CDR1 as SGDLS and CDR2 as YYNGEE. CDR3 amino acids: CASSVGVQETDTQYF. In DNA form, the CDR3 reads TGTGCCAGCAGCGTAGGTGTCCAGGAGACAGATACGCAGTATTTT.